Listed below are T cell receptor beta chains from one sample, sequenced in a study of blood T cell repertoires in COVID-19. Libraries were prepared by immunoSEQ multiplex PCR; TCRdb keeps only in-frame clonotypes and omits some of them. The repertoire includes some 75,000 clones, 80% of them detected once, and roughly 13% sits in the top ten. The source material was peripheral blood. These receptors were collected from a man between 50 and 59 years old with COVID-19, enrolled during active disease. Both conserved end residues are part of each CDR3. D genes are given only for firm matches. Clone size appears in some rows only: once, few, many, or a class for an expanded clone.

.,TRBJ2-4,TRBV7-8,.,CASSLDTGGRAKNIQYF,TGTGCCAGCAGCTTAGATACGGGTGGCCGAGCCAAAAACATTCAGTACTTC
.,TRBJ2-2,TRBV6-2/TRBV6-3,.,CASSPHVAGVNTGELFF,TGTGCCAGCAGCCCCCACGTGGCAGGGGTTAACACCGGGGAGCTGTTTTTT
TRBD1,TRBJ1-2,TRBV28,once,CASRPGQFYGYTF,TGTGCCAGCAGGCCGGGACAGTTCTATGGCTACACCTTC
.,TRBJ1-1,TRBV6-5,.,CASSPRANTEAFF,TGTGCCAGCAGTCCCCGAGCTAACACTGAAGCTTTCTTT
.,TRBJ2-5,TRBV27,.,CASSSELAPETQYF,TGTGCCAGCAGTTCCGAGCTAGCTCCAGAGACCCAGTACTTC
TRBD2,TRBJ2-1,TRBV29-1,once,CSVDPWGLAGQGEQFF,TGCAGCGTTGATCCCTGGGGACTAGCGGGACAGGGGGAGCAGTTCTTC
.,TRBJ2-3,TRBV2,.,CASSAGHYSTDTQYF,TGTGCCAGCAGTGCAGGACACTATAGCACAGATACGCAGTATTTT
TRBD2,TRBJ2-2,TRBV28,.,CASIDGLANTGELFF,TGTGCCAGCATAGACGGACTAGCCAACACCGGGGAGCTGTTTTTT
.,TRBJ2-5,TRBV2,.,CASGEARRGTQYF,TGTGCCAGCGGAGAGGCTAGGAGGGGGACCCAGTACTTC
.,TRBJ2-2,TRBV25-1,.,CASSEYVFGELFF,TGTGCCAGCAGTGAATACGTCTTTGGGGAGCTGTTTTTT
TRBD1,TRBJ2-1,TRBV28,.,CASSSPRTGFVNEQFF,TGTGCCAGCAGTTCTCCTCGGACAGGATTCGTCAATGAGCAGTTCTTC
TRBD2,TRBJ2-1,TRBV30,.,CAWRRGVGLAGGPNYNEQFF,TGTGCCTGGAGAAGGGGTGTGGGGCTAGCGGGAGGGCCGAACTACAATGAGCAGTTCTTC
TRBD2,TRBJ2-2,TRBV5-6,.,CASSLVTSGFNTGELFF,TGTGCCAGCAGCTTAGTAACTAGCGGGTTTAACACCGGGGAGCTGTTTTTT
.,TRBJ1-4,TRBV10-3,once,CAISERGNEKLFF,TGTGCCATCAGTGAACGGGGTAATGAAAAACTGTTTTTT
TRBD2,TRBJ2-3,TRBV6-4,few,CASSEGEGRPSTQYF,TGTGCCAGCAGTGAAGGGGAGGGACGTCCCTCTACGCAGTATTTT
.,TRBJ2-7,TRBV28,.,CATNSGTGLYEQYF,TGTGCCACCAATTCTGGGACGGGACTTTACGAGCAGTACTTC
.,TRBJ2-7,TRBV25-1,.,CASSSTVNYEQYF,TGTGCCAGCAGCTCGACAGTTAACTACGAGCAGTACTTC
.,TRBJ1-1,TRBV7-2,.,CASSLEQHLTEAFF,TGTGCCAGCAGCTTAGAACAGCACCTCACTGAAGCTTTCTTT
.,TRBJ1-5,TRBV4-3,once,CASSQEWQGFQPQHF,TGCGCCAGCAGCCAAGAGTGGCAGGGGTTTCAGCCCCAGCATTTT
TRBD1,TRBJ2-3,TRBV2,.,CASRTGTGVIDTQYF,TGTGCCAGCAGAACCGGGACAGGGGTTATAGATACGCAGTATTTT
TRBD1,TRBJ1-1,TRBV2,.,CASSVEGARTEAFF,TGTGCCAGCAGTGTAGAGGGGGCGCGTACTGAAGCTTTCTTT
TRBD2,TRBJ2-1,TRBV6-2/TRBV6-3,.,CASSWTSGRYEQFF,TGTGCCAGCAGTTGGACTAGCGGGAGGTATGAGCAGTTCTTC
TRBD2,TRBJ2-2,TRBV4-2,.,CASSQEGLAGAQDGELFF,TGTGCCAGCAGCCAAGAGGGACTAGCGGGAGCCCAGGACGGGGAGCTGTTTTTT
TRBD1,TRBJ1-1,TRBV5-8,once,CASSDRDRDLGTEAFF,TGTGCCAGCAGCGACCGGGACAGGGACTTGGGCACTGAAGCTTTCTTT
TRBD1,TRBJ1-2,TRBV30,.,CAWRGKTGEESGYGYTF,TGTGCCTGGAGGGGGAAGACAGGGGAGGAGAGTGGCTATGGCTACACCTTC
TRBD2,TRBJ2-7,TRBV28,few,CASRGLAGVEQYF,TGTGCCAGCAGGGGACTAGCGGGAGTTGAGCAGTACTTC
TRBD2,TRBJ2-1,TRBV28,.,CASRLLAGESNEQFF,TGTGCCAGCAGATTACTAGCGGGAGAGTCCAATGAGCAGTTCTTC
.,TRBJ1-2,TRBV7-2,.,CASSLQGVYGYTF,TGTGCCAGCAGCTTACAGGGTGTCTATGGCTACACCTTC
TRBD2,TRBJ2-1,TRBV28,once,CASSSQTSGGPNEQFF,TGTGCCAGCAGTTCCCAGACTAGCGGGGGACCCAATGAGCAGTTCTTC
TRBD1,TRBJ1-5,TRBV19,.,CASSLDRGNQPQHF,TGTGCCAGTAGTCTAGACAGGGGCAATCAGCCCCAGCATTTT
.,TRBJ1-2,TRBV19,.,CASEAGVGYTF,TGTGCCAGTGAGGCGGGGGTCGGCTACACCTTC
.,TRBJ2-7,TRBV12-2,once,CASRLVVLRFRTSGSASYEQYF,TGTGCAAGTCGCTTAGTAGTTTTGAGGTTCCGGACTAGCGGGAGCGCTTCCTACGAGCAGTACTTC
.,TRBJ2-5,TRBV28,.,CASSLYQETQYF,TGTGCCAGCAGCCTTTACCAAGAGACCCAGTACTTC
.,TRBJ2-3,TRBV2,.,CASMDSQSTDTQYF,TGTGCCTCAATGGACTCGCAGAGCACAGATACGCAGTATTTT
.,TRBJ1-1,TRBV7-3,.,CASSGKGGGMNTEAFF,TGTGCCAGCAGCGGAAAAGGTGGGGGCATGAACACTGAAGCTTTCTTT
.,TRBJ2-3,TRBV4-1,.,CASSPGLDTQYF,TGCGCCAGCAGCCCCGGGTTAGATACGCAGTATTTT
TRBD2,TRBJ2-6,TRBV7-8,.,CASSLSGIGANVLTF,TGTGCCAGCAGCTTAAGCGGGATAGGGGCCAACGTCCTGACTTTC
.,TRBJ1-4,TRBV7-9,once,CASSRRVGGGNEKLFF,TGTGCCAGCAGCCGCCGCGTGGGGGGAGGTAATGAAAAACTGTTTTTT
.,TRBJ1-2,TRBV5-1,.,CASSLGDTVYGYTF,TGCGCCAGCAGCTTGGGGGACACCGTTTATGGCTACACCTTC
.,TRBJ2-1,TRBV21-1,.,CASSKGGQGYNEQFF,TGTGCCAGCAGCAAAGGGGGACAGGGATACAATGAGCAGTTCTTC
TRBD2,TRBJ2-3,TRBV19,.,CASSVTSGTDTQYF,TGTGCCAGTAGTGTGACTAGCGGCACAGATACGCAGTATTTT
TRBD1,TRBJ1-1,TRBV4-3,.,CASSQDRQGANTEAFF,TGCGCCAGCAGCCAAGATCGCCAGGGGGCAAACACTGAAGCTTTCTTT
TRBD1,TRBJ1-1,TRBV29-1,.,CSVHRPGQGSAEAFF,TGCAGCGTTCACCGTCCGGGACAGGGTAGTGCTGAAGCTTTCTTT
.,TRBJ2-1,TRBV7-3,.,CASSPSRLTYNEQFF,TGTGCCAGCAGCCCCTCGCGGCTTACCTACAATGAGCAGTTCTTC
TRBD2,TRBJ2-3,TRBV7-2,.,CASSETSGSDTQYF,TGTGCCAGCAGCGAAACTAGCGGGAGCGATACGCAGTATTTT
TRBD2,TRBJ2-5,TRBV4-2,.,CASSQATSGRETQYF,TGTGCCAGCAGCCAGGCGACTAGCGGGAGAGAGACCCAGTACTTC
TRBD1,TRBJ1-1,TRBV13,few,CASSPPWTGENTEAFF,TGTGCCAGCAGCCCCCCCTGGACAGGGGAAAACACTGAAGCTTTCTTT
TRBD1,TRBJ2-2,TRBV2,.,CASSKGTGGNTGELFF,TGTGCCAGCAGTAAGGGGACAGGAGGCAACACCGGGGAGCTGTTTTTT
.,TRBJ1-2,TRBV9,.,CASSVAGEYGYTF,TGTGCCAGCAGCGTAGCCGGGGAATATGGCTACACCTTC
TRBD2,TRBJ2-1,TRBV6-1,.,CASSESEGSGSNEQFF,TGTGCCAGCAGTGAATCGGAAGGTAGCGGGAGTAATGAGCAGTTCTTC
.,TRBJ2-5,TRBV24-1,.,CATSDTRGMGETQYF,TGTGCCACCAGTGACACAAGAGGGATGGGAGAGACCCAGTACTTC
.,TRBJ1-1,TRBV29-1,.,CSARRGNTEAFF,TGCAGCGCTCGACGAGGGAACACTGAAGCTTTCTTT
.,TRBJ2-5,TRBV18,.,CASSPEQGGPETQYF,TGTGCCAGCTCACCCGAGCAGGGGGGACCGGAGACCCAGTACTTC
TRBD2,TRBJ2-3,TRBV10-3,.,CAGTSGRAADTQYF,TGTGCCGGGACTAGCGGGAGGGCCGCAGATACGCAGTATTTT
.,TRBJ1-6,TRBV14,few,CASSQSMRRTYSPLHF,TGTGCCAGCAGCCAATCCATGAGACGGACTTATTCACCCCTCCACTTT